This T cell receptor beta chain was captured in a study of shared T cell receptors in the human thymus. CDR3 length: 12 residues. CDR1 MNHNS and CDR2 SASEGT come from the germline V gene. V was pared by 9 bases and J by 4 bases, with 6 bases of the junction left unmatched. The method was immunoSEQ multiplex PCR; TCRdb's version includes in-frame clones alone and lacks a portion of them. Among some 760,000 clones listed, roughly 85% were seen once. These data are also associated with another study on human thymus T cells. This second study notes: Resections obtained during corrective heart surgery supplied the thymus tissue.

The clonotype was recovered from a girl under three years old with a congenital heart defect. J is TRBJ2-7 and V is TRBV6-1, with 7 bases that match TRBD1. The sample consisted of thymocytes. CDR3 coding DNA: TGTGCCAGTCTTAACAGGGGTTACGAGCAGTACTTC. Translating it yields CASLNRGYEQYF.